Listed below are T cell receptor beta chains from one sample, sequenced in a study of T cell responses to AZD1222 COVID-19 vaccine. Sequencing was performed with immunoSEQ multiplex PCR; in TCRdb, only in-frame clones are kept and a portion is missing. This sample has some 96,000 clones, with about 86% found just once. The source material was peripheral blood, sampled on day 0 of AZD1222 vaccination. The receptors shown here come from an adult in good health. The CDR3 runs from the conserved cysteine through the conserved F or W. The order of the fields is clone size, J gene, D gene, V gene, CDR3 protein, CDR3 DNA. A D gene is named only where the DNA matches it firmly. The size of a clone is reported for some rows only, either as once, few or many, or as a class for expanded clones.

size: NA; J: TRBJ2-7; D: NA; V: TRBV6-1; CDR3: CASSELDHGSYEQYF; DNA: TGTGCCAGCAGTGAACTAGACCACGGCTCCTACGAGCAGTACTTC
size: NA; J: TRBJ2-1; D: NA; V: TRBV6-6; CDR3: CASSLGSPSYNEQFF; DNA: TGTGCCAGCAGTTTGGGGAGTCCCTCCTACAATGAGCAGTTCTTC
size: once; J: TRBJ2-2; D: TRBD1; V: TRBV5-1; CDR3: CASKITGGVAGELFF; DNA: TGCGCCAGCAAAATAACAGGGGGCGTTGCCGGGGAGCTGTTTTTT
size: NA; J: TRBJ2-7; D: NA; V: TRBV10-1; CDR3: CASSDQGSSYEQYF; DNA: TGCGCCAGCAGTGATCAGGGAAGCTCCTACGAGCAGTACTTC
size: NA; J: TRBJ2-2; D: TRBD1; V: TRBV3-1/TRBV3-2; CDR3: CAASRGPTGELFF; DNA: TGTGCCGCCTCCAGGGGGCCCACCGGGGAGCTGTTTTTT
size: NA; J: TRBJ2-3; D: NA; V: TRBV5-1; CDR3: CASSSGAGAYTDTQYF; DNA: TGCGCCAGCAGCTCGGGGGCGGGGGCTTACACAGATACGCAGTATTTT
size: NA; J: TRBJ2-2; D: TRBD2; V: TRBV2; CDR3: CATSGVRGTGELFF; DNA: TGTGCCACTAGCGGGGTTCGGGGCACCGGGGAGCTGTTTTTT
size: NA; J: TRBJ1-2; D: NA; V: TRBV28; CDR3: CASSLSAYGYTF; DNA: TGTGCCAGCAGTTTATCAGCCTATGGCTACACCTTC
size: NA; J: TRBJ2-2; D: TRBD1; V: TRBV5-1; CDR3: CASSSGQVNGELFF; DNA: TGCGCCAGCAGCTCCGGACAGGTCAACGGGGAGCTGTTTTTT
size: NA; J: TRBJ1-1; D: NA; V: TRBV5-6; CDR3: CASSFRGVINTEAFF; DNA: TGTGCCAGCAGCTTCCGCGGGGTGATAAACACTGAAGCTTTCTTT
size: NA; J: TRBJ1-3; D: NA; V: TRBV7-8; CDR3: CASSSSAGARSGNTIYF; DNA: TGTGCCAGCAGCTCCTCAGCCGGGGCCCGATCTGGAAACACCATATATTTT
size: once; J: TRBJ2-7; D: NA; V: TRBV5-4; CDR3: CASSAAVGRSEQYF; DNA: TGTGCCAGCAGCGCTGCCGTGGGAAGGTCCGAGCAGTACTTC
size: NA; J: TRBJ2-3; D: NA; V: TRBV5-1; CDR3: CASSLLDRTDTQYF; DNA: TGCGCCAGCAGCTTGTTGGACCGCACAGATACGCAGTATTTT
size: NA; J: TRBJ1-2; D: TRBD1; V: TRBV19; CDR3: CASSTGEATNYGYTF; DNA: TGTGCCAGTAGCACAGGGGAAGCGACTAACTATGGCTACACCTTC
size: once; J: TRBJ2-7; D: NA; V: TRBV9; CDR3: CASSKDRGSYEQYF; DNA: TGTGCCAGCAGCAAGGACAGAGGCTCCTACGAGCAGTACTTC
size: NA; J: TRBJ2-1; D: NA; V: TRBV4-3; CDR3: CASSQDPSGHNEQFF; DNA: TGCGCCAGCAGCCAAGATCCCAGCGGTCACAATGAGCAGTTCTTC
size: NA; J: TRBJ2-1; D: TRBD2; V: TRBV29-1; CDR3: CSVRGLFTSGHSYNEQFF; DNA: TGCAGCGTGAGGGGTTTATTCACTAGCGGGCACTCCTACAATGAGCAGTTCTTC
size: NA; J: TRBJ2-3; D: NA; V: TRBV7-9; CDR3: CASSSRLYTDTQYF; DNA: TGTGCCAGCAGCTCCAGACTATACACAGATACGCAGTATTTT
size: NA; J: TRBJ2-1; D: TRBD1; V: TRBV3-1/TRBV3-2; CDR3: CASSPRDRGHNEQFF; DNA: TGTGCCAGCAGCCCTCGGGACAGAGGCCACAATGAGCAGTTCTTC
size: once; J: TRBJ1-2; D: NA; V: TRBV5-1; CDR3: CASSPRGANYGYTF; DNA: TGCGCCAGCAGCCCACGAGGGGCTAACTATGGCTACACCTTC
size: few; J: TRBJ2-7; D: TRBD2; V: TRBV25-1; CDR3: CASSRTSLHYEQYF; DNA: TGTGCCAGCAGCAGGACTAGCCTACACTACGAGCAGTACTTC
size: once; J: TRBJ1-1; D: TRBD1; V: TRBV2; CDR3: CASRWDRGTEAFF; DNA: TGTGCCAGCAGGTGGGACAGGGGCACTGAAGCTTTCTTT
size: NA; J: TRBJ2-2; D: NA; V: TRBV4-2; CDR3: CASSPYSTGELFF; DNA: TGTGCCAGCAGCCCCTACTCGACCGGGGAGCTGTTTTTT
size: NA; J: TRBJ1-2; D: TRBD1; V: TRBV20-1; CDR3: CSASRGQGKDGYTF; DNA: TGCAGTGCTAGTAGGGGACAGGGAAAGGATGGCTACACCTTC
size: NA; J: TRBJ2-6; D: NA; V: TRBV10-3; CDR3: CAISQGSGANVLTF; DNA: TGTGCCATCAGTCAGGGTTCCGGGGCCAACGTCCTGACTTTC
size: NA; J: TRBJ2-1; D: NA; V: TRBV6-2/TRBV6-3; CDR3: CASSYAGYNEQFF; DNA: TGTGCCAGCAGTTACGCGGGATACAATGAGCAGTTCTTC
size: few; J: TRBJ2-1; D: NA; V: TRBV30; CDR3: CAWSVHGWEQFF; DNA: TGTGCCTGGAGTGTACACGGGTGGGAGCAGTTCTTC
size: NA; J: TRBJ2-7; D: NA; V: TRBV2; CDR3: CASLQESKSYEQYF; DNA: TGTGCCAGTTTACAAGAATCTAAATCCTACGAGCAGTACTTC
size: NA; J: TRBJ2-6; D: NA; V: TRBV18; CDR3: CASSPRTVGAGANVLTF; DNA: TGTGCCAGCTCACCCAGGACGGTGGGGGCTGGGGCCAACGTCCTGACTTTC
size: NA; J: TRBJ2-7; D: TRBD1; V: TRBV10-3; CDR3: CAISGDRVRNEQYF; DNA: TGTGCCATCAGCGGGGACAGGGTGAGAAACGAGCAGTACTTC
size: few; J: TRBJ2-7; D: NA; V: TRBV5-6; CDR3: CASSIGGDDYEQYF; DNA: TGTGCCAGCAGCATCGGTGGGGATGACTACGAGCAGTACTTC
size: NA; J: TRBJ1-2; D: TRBD1; V: TRBV5-5; CDR3: CASSPERGLGYTF; DNA: TGTGCCAGCAGCCCGGAGAGGGGGCTGGGCTACACCTTC
size: NA; J: TRBJ2-7; D: NA; V: TRBV18; CDR3: CASSPDSREQYF; DNA: TGTGCCAGCTCACCGGATTCGCGTGAGCAGTACTTC
size: NA; J: TRBJ2-7; D: TRBD2; V: TRBV19; CDR3: CASSIDLAGVTYEQYF; DNA: TGTGCCAGTAGTATAGATTTAGCGGGAGTTACCTACGAGCAGTACTTC
size: NA; J: TRBJ1-1; D: NA; V: TRBV6-5; CDR3: CASGSLNTEAFF; DNA: TGTGCCAGTGGGTCCCTGAACACTGAAGCTTTCTTT
size: NA; J: TRBJ1-1; D: NA; V: TRBV29-1; CDR3: CSVEERTNTEAFF; DNA: TGCAGCGTTGAAGAGAGGACGAACACTGAAGCTTTCTTT
size: NA; J: TRBJ1-2; D: NA; V: TRBV9; CDR3: CASSPRRGGHGYTF; DNA: TGTGCCAGCAGCCCCCGTCGAGGAGGGCATGGCTACACCTTC
size: NA; J: TRBJ1-2; D: TRBD1; V: TRBV2; CDR3: CASRGDRAPGYTF; DNA: TGTGCCAGCAGAGGAGACAGGGCCCCTGGCTACACCTTC
size: once; J: TRBJ1-1; D: NA; V: TRBV6-5; CDR3: CASGKGRPNTEAFF; DNA: TGTGCCAGCGGTAAGGGACGCCCGAACACTGAAGCTTTCTTT
size: NA; J: TRBJ2-1; D: TRBD1; V: TRBV7-9; CDR3: CASSLVGTGYNEQFF; DNA: TGTGCCAGCAGCTTGGTCGGGACAGGGTACAATGAGCAGTTCTTC
size: NA; J: TRBJ1-2; D: NA; V: TRBV29-1; CDR3: CSVLDIGGYTF; DNA: TGCAGCGTTCTCGACATAGGTGGCTACACCTTC
size: once; J: TRBJ1-1; D: TRBD1; V: TRBV10-2; CDR3: CASSEPTGGNTEAFF; DNA: TGCGCCAGCAGTGAGCCGACAGGGGGGAACACTGAAGCTTTCTTT
size: NA; J: TRBJ2-7; D: NA; V: TRBV4-1; CDR3: CASSQASRGTYEQYF; DNA: TGCGCCAGCAGCCAAGCATCCAGGGGAACCTACGAGCAGTACTTC
size: few; J: TRBJ1-5; D: NA; V: TRBV19; CDR3: CASSRNYRASNQPQHF; DNA: TGTGCCAGTAGTAGAAATTACAGGGCGAGCAATCAGCCCCAGCATTTT
size: NA; J: TRBJ1-5; D: NA; V: TRBV6-2/TRBV6-3; CDR3: CASSYRQGHQPQHF; DNA: TGTGCCAGCAGTTACCGGCAGGGTCATCAGCCCCAGCATTTT